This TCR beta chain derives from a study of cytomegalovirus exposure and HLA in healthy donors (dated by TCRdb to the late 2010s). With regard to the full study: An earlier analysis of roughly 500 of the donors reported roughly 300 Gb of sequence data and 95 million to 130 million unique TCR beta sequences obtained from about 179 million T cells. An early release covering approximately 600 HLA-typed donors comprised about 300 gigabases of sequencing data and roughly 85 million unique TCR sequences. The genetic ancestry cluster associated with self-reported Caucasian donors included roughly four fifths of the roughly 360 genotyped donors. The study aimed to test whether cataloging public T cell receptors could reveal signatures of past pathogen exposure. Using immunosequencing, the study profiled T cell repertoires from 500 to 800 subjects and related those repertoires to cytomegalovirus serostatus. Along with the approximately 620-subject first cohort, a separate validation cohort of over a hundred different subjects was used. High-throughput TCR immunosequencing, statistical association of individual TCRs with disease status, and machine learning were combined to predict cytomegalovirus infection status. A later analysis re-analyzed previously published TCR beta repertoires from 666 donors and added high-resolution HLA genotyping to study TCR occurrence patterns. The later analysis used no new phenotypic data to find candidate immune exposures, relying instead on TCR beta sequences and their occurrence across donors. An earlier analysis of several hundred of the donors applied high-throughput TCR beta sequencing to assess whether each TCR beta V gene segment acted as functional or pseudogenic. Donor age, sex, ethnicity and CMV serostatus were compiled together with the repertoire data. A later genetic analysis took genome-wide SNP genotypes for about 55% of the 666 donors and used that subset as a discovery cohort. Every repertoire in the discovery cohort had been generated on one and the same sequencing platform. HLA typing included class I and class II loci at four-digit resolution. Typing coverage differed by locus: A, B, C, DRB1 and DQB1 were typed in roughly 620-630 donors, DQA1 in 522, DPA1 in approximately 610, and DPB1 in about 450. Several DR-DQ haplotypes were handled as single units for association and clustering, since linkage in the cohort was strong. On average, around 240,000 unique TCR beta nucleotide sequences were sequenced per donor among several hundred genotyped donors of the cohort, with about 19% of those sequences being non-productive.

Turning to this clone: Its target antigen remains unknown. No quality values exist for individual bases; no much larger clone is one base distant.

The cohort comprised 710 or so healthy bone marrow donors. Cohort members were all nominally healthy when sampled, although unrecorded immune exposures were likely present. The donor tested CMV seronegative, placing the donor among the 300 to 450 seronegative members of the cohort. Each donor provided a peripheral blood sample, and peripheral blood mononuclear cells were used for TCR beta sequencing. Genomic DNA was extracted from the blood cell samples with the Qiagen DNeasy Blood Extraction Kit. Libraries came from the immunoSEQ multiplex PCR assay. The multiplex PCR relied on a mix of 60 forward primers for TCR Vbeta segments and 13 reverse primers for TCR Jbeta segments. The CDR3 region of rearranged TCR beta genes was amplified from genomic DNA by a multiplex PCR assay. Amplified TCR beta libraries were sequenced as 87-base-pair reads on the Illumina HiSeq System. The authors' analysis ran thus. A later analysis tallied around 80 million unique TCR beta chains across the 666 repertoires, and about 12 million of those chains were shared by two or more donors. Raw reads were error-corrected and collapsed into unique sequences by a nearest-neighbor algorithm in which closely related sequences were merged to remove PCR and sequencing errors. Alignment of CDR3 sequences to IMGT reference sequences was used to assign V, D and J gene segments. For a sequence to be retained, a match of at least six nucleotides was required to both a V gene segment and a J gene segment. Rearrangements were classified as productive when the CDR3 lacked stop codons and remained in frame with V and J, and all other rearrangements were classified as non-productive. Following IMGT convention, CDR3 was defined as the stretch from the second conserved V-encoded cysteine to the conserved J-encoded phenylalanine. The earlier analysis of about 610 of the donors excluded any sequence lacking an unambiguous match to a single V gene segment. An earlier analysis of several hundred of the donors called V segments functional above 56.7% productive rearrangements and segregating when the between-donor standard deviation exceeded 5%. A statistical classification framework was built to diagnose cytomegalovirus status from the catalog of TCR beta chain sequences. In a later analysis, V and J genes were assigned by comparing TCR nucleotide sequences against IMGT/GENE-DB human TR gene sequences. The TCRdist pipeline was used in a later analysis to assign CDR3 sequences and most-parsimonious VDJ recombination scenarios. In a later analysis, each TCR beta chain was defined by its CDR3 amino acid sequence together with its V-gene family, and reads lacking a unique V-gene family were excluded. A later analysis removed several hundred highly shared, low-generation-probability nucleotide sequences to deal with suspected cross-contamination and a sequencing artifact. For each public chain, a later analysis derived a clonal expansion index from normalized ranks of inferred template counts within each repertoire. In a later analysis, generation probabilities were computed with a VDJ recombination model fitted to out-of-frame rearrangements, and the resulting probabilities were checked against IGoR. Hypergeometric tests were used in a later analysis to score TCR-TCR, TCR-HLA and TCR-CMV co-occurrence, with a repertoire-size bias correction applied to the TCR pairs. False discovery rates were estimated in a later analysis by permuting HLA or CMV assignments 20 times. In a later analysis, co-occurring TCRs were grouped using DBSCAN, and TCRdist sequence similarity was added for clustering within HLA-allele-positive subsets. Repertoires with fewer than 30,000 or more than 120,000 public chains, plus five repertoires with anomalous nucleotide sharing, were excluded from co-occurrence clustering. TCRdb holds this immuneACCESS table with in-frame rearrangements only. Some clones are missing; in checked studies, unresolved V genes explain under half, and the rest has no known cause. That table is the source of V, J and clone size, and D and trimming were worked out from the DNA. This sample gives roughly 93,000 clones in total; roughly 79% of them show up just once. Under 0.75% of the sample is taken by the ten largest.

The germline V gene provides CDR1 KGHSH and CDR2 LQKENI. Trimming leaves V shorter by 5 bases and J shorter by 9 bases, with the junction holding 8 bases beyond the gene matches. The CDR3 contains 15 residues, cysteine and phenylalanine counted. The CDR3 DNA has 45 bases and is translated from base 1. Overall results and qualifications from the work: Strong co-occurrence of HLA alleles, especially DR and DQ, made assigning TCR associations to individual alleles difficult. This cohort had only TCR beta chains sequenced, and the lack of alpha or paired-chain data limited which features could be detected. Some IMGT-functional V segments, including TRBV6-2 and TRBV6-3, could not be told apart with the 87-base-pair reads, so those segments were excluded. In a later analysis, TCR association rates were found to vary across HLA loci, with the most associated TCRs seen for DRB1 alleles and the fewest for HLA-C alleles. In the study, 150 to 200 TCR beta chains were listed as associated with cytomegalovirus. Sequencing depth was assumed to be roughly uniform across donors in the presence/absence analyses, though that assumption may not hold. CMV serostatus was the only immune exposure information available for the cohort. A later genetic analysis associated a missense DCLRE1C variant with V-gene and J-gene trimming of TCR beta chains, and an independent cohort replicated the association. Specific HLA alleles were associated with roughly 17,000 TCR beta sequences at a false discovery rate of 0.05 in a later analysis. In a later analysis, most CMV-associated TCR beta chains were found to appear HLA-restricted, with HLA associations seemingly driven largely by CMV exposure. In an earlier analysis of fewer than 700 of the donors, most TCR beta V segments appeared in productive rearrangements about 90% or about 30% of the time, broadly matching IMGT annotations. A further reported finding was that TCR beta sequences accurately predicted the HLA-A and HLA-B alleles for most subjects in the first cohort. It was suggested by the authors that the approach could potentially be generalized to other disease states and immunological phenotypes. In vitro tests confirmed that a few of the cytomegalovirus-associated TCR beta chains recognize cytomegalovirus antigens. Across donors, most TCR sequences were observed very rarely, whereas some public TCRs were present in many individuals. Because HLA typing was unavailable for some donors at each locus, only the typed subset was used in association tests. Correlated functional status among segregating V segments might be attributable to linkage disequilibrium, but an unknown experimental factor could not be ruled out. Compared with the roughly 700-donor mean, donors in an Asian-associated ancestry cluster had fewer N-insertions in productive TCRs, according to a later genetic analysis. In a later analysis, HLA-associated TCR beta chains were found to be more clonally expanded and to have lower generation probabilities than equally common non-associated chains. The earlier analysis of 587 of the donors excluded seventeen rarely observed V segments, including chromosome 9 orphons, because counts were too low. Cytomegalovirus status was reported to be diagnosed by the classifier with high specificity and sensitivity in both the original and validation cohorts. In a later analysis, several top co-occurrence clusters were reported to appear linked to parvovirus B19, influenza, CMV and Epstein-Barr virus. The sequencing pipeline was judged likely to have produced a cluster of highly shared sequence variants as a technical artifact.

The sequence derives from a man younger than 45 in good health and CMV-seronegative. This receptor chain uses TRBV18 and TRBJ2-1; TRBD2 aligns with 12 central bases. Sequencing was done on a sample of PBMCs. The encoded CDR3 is CASSSLAGGHGEQFF. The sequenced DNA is TGTGCCAGCTCATCACTAGCGGGGGGCCACGGTGAGCAGTTCTTC.